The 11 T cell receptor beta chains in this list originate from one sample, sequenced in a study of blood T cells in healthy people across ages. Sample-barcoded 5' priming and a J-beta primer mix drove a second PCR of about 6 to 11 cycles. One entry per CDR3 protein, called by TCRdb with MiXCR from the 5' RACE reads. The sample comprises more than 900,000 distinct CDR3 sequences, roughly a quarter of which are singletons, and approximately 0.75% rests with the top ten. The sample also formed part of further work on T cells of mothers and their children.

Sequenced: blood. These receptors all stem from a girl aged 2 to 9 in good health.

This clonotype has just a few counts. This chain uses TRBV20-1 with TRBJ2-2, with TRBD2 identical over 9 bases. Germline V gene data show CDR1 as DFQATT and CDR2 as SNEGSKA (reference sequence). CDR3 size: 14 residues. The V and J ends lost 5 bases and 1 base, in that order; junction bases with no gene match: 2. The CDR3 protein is CSALAGVNTGELFF. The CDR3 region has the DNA TGCAGTGCTTTAGCGGGGGTGAACACCGGGGAGCTGTTTTTT.

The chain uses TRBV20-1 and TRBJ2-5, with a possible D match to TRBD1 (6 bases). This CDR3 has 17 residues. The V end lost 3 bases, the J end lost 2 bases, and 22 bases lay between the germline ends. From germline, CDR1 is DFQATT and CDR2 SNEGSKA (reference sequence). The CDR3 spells CSASARDIGLLQETQYF. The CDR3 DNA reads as TGCAGTGCTAGTGCCCGGGACATAGGATTACTTCAAGAGACCCAGTACTTC.

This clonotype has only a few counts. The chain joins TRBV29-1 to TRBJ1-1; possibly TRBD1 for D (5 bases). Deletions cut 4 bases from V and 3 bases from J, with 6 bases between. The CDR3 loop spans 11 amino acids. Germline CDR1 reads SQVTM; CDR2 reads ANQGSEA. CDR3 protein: CSVVGDTEAFF. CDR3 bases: TGCAGCGTTGTGGGGGACACTGAAGCTTTCTTT.

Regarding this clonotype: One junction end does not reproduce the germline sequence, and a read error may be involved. The CDR3 sequence is CASSKGQGDGQLF. As DNA, the CDR3 is TGCGCCAGCAGCAAGGGACAGGGGGACGGTCAGCTCTTC. The rearrangement uses TRBV5-1 and TRBJ2-1, with TRBD1 identical over 11 bases. This CDR3 is 13 amino acids long. CDR1 is SGHRS and CDR2 is YFSETQ in the germline V gene.

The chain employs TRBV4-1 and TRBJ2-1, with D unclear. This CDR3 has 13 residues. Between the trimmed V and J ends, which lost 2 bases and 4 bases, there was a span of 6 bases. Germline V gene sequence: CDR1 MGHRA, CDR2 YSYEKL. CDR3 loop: CASSQSYYNEQFF. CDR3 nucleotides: TGCGCCAGCAGCCAAAGTTATTACAATGAGCAGTTCTTC.

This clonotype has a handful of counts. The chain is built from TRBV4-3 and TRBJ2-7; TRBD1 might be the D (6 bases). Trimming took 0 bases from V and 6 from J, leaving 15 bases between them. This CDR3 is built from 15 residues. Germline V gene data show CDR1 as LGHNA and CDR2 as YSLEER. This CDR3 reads CASSQDRTVGVEQYF. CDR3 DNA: TGCGCCAGCAGCCAAGATCGGACAGTTGGGGTCGAGCAGTACTTC.

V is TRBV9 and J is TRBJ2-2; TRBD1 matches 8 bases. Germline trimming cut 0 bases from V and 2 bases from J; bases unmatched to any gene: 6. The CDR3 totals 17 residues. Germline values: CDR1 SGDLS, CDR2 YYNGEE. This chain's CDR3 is CASSVGFQGANTGELFF. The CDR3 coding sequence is TGTGCCAGCAGCGTAGGCTTCCAGGGGGCCAACACCGGGGAGCTGTTTTTT.

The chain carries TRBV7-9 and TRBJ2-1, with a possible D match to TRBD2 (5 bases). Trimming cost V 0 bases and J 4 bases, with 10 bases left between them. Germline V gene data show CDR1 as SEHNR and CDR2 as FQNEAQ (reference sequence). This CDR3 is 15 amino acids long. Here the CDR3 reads CASSLAGLLYNEQFF. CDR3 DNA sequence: TGTGCCAGCAGCTTAGCTGGACTTCTATACAATGAGCAGTTCTTC. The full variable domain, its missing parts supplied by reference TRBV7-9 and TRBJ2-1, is DTGVSQNPRHKITKRGQNVTFRCDPISEHNRLYWYRQTLGQGPEFLTYFQNEAQLEKSRLLSDRFSAERPKGSFSTLEIQRTEQGDSAMYLCASSLAGLLYNEQFFGPGTRLTVL.

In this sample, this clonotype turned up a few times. The CDR3 region has the DNA TGTGCCAGCTTTCAAGGGGATGAGCAGTTCTTC. Its protein is CASFQGDEQFF. The chain recombines TRBV2 with TRBJ2-5, with D possibly TRBD1 on 5 matching bases. The better agreement between TRBJ2-1 and the DNA end casts doubt on the J call. Germline values: CDR1 SNHLY, CDR2 FYNNEI. The CDR3 totals 11 residues.

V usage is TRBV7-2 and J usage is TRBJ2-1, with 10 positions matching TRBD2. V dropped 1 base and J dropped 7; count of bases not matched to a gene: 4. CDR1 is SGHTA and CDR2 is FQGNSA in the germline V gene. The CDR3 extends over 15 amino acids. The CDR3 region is CASSLELAGRNEQFF. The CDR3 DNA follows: TGTGCCAGCAGCTTAGAACTAGCGGGGAGGAATGAGCAGTTCTTC. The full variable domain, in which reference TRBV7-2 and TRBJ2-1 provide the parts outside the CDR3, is GAGVSQSPSNKVTEKGKDVELRCDPISGHTALYWYRQSLGQGLEFLIYFQGNSAPDKSGLPSDRFSAERTGGSVSTLTIQRTQQEDSAVYLCASSLELAGRNEQFFGPGTRLTVL.

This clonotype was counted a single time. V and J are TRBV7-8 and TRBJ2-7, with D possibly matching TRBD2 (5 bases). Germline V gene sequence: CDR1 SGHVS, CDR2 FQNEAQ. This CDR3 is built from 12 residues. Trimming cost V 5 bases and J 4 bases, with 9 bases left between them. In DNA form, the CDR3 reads TGTGCCAGCAGCGGGAGTGGGTACGAGCAGTACTTC. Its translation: CASSGSGYEQYF.